This TCR beta chain was sequenced in a study of vaccination effects on CD4 cells after COVID-19. Study at large: The study obtained samples from a couple of convalescent patients 16 days and one week before vaccination. Regarding the study as a whole: Marked clonal contraction was seen in infection- and vaccine-induced clones late after vaccination.

In the ViraFEST assay, antigen-specific CD4+ clonotypes were identified by expansion after peptide-pool stimulation. Culturing for 10 to 11 days preceded CD4+ T cell isolation. By PCR, the person was confirmed to have had SARS-CoV-2 infection between March and December 2020. Cells had half their medium changed to IL-2 medium on days 3 and 7. Note on this clone: Antigen: not known.

Here immunoSEQ multiplex PCR was the method, and the copy in TCRdb shows in-frame clones only, minus some. The profile shows 20,000 to 30,000 clones, about three quarters of them singletons. The sample in question was CD4+ T cells from PBMCs cultured with HCoV-NL63 spike peptides, obtained before COVID-19 vaccination. The clonotype comes from a human donor who had a prior SARS-CoV-2 infection.

In DNA, the CDR3 is TGTGCCAGCAGCCAATTAGGGTACCCTGAAGCTTTCTTT. Protein: CASSQLGYPEAFF. This chain links TRBV4-2 with TRBJ1-1; D ambiguous. The V gene lost 2 bases and the J gene lost 6 bases, with 10 bases spanning the gap. The CDR3 covers 13 residues. Germline CDR1 and CDR2: LGHNA and YNFKEQ.